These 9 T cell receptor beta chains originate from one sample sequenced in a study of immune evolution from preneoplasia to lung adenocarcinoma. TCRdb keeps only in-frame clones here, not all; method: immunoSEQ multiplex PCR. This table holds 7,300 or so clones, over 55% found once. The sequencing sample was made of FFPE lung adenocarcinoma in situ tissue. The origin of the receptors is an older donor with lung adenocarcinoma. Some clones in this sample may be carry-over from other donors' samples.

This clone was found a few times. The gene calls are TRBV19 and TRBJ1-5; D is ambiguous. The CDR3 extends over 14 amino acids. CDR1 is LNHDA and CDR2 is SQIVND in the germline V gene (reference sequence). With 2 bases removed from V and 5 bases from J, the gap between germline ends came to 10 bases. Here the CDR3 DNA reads TGTGCCAGTAGTATAAATGCTCCCTATCAGCCCCAGCATTTT. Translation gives CASSINAPYQPQHF.

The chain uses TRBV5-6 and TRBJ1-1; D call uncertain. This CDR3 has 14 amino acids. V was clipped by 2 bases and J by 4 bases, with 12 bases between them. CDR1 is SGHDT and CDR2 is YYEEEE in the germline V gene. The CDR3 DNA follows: TGTGCCAGCAGCTTCCCAAGTCTGGGCACTGAAGCTTTCTTT. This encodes CASSFPSLGTEAFF.

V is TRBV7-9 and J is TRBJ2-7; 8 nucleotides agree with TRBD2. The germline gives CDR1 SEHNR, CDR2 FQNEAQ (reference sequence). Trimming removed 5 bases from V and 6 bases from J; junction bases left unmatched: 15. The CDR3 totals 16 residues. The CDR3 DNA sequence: TGTGCCAGCAGCCCTAGGGAGCGGGAGCCCCATTCCGAGCAGTACTTC. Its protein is CASSPREREPHSEQYF.

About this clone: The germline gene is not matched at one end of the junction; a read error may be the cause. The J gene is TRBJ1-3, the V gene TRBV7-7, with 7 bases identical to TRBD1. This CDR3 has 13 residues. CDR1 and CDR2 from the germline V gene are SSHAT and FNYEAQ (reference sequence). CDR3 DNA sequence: TGTGCTAGCAGTCGGGACAGCGGAAACACCATATATTTT. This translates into CASSRDSGNTIYF.

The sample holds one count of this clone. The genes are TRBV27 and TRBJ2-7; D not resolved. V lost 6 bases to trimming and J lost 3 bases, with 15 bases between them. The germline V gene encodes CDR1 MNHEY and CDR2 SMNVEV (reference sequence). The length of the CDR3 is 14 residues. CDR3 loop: CASRQTFRFYEQYF. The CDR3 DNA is TGTGCCAGCAGGCAGACGTTTAGGTTCTACGAGCAGTACTTC.

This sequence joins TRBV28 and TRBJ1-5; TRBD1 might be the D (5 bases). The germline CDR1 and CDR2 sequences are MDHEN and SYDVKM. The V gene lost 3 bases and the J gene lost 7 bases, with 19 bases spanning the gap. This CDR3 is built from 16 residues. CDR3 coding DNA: TGTGCCAGCAGTTTGCCCGGGGCCGCGTCCTGGCAGCCCCAGCATTTT. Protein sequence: CASSLPGAASWQPQHF. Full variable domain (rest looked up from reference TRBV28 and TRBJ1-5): DVKVTQSSRYLVKRTGEKVFLECVQDMDHENMFWYRQDPGLGLRLIYFSYDVKMKEKGDIPEGYSVSREKKERFSLILESASTNQTSMYLCASSLPGAASWQPQHFGDGTRLSIL.

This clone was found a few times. CDR3 in amino acids: CASSLQGETQYF. The CDR3, as DNA: TGCGCCAGCAGCTTACAGGGAGAGACCCAGTACTTC. This chain uses TRBV5-1 with TRBJ2-5; a possible D gene is TRBD1 (6 bases). The CDR3 loop spans 12 amino acids. Germline assignment: CDR1 SGHRS and CDR2 YFSETQ. Trimming removed 2 bases at V and 4 bases at J, with 6 bases between.

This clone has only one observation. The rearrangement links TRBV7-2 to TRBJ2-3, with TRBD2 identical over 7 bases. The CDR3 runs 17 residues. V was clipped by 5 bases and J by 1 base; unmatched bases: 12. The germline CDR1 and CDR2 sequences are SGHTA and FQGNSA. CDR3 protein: CASSLQGLVWGTDTQYF. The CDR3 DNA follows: TGTGCCAGCAGCCTACAAGGACTAGTGTGGGGCACAGATACGCAGTATTTT.

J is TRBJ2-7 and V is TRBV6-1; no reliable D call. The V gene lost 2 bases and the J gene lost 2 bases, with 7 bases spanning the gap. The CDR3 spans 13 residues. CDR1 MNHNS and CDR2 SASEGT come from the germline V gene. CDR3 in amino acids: CASSELGTYEQYF. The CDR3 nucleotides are TGTGCCAGCAGTGAACTGGGGACCTACGAGCAGTACTTC.